The T cell receptor (beta chain) described here comes from a study of neurological immune-mediated disorders. The junction had 7 bases not matched to a gene; V was cut back by 3 bases and J by 2 bases. The CDR3 totals 17 residues. Germline-derived CDR1 and CDR2 are SGHRS and YFSETQ. This clonotype was observed many times. The target antigen is unknown. Study-wide results and caveats: CDR3 amino acid sequences of expanded clones were not shared across subjects, a result suggesting private repertoires in all groups.

The cDNA came from 5'RACE, which used 10-nucleotide random UMIs. TCRdb reprocessed the 5' RACE reads with MiXCR, giving one entry per CDR3 protein. The data contain tens of thousands of distinct CDR3 sequences, 17% of them singletons. What was sequenced was PBMCs. This clonotype originated in a woman aged 40 to 55 in good health. The chain carries TRBV5-1 and TRBJ2-7, with 14 bases aligning to TRBD2. The chain's CDR3 is CASSSGLAGGAPYEQYF. The CDR3 DNA reads as TGCGCCAGCAGCTCAGGACTAGCGGGGGGCGCGCCCTACGAGCAGTACTTC.